This passage covers 26 T cell receptor beta chains from one sample sequenced in a study of a mutant IDH1 vaccine in newly diagnosed glioma (dated by TCRdb to the early 2020s). Their target antigens are unknown. The library was made by the immunoSEQ multiplex PCR assay. TCRdb holds this immuneACCESS table with in-frame rearrangements only. Some clones are missing; in checked studies, unresolved V genes explain under half, and the rest has no known cause. The sample has about 55,000 clones on record, roughly 84% of them singletons. Approximately 4.5% of the sample lies in the top ten. Reading the label with the study, this specimen's time point is: week 35, safety follow-up. Each vaccine dose, consisting of 300 ug of a 20-mer mutant IDH1 peptide in Montanide, was administered subcutaneously with topical imiquimod. Material: PBMCs, obtained from a glioma patient whose treatment included an IDH1 peptide vaccine. The origin of the receptors is a woman under 30 with glioma.

The chain recombines TRBV7-9 with TRBJ2-2; 11 bases match TRBD1. This CDR3 has 18 residues. V shed 1 base, J shed 5 bases, and the junction held 9 bases outside the gene matches. Germline CDR1 reads SEHNR; CDR2 reads FQNEAQ (reference sequence). The CDR3 DNA reads as TGTGCCAGCAGCTTAGGACACTACCGGGACAGGGGGACCGGGGAGCTGTTTTTT. Translation gives CASSLGHYRDRGTGELFF.

This clone appeared a few times. This chain connects TRBV6-4 to TRBJ1-1; 10 bases map to TRBD1. Germline V gives CDR1 MRHNA, CDR2 SNTAGT. Germline trimming cut 0 bases from V and 7 bases from J; bases unmatched to any gene: 5. The length of the CDR3 is 15 residues. CDR3 bases: TGTGCCAGCAGTGACTCCTCCGGGACAGGGGTTGAAGCTTTCTTT. Residues: CASSDSSGTGVEAFF.

V gene TRBV6-6 combines with J gene TRBJ1-1; maybe TRBD1 (6 bases). CDR1 MNHNY and CDR2 SVGAGI come from the germline V gene (reference sequence). The CDR3 runs to 13 residues. Trimming took 7 bases from V and 1 from J, leaving 10 bases between them. The CDR3 DNA follows: TGTGCCAGCACTCACAGGGAGAACACTGAAGCTTTCTTT. This encodes CASTHRENTEAFF.

The J gene is TRBJ1-2, the V gene TRBV9; a weak D match, TRBD1 (5 bases). Germline V gene lookup returns CDR1 SGDLS and CDR2 YYNGEE. Trimming stripped 3 bases from V and 8 bases from J, with 26 bases between. This CDR3 contains 17 residues. In DNA, the CDR3 is TGTGCCAGCAGCGGGGGACCGAGAAAAGAGCATATGGCGGGCTACACCTTC. Its translation: CASSGGPRKEHMAGYTF.

Only a few counts were recorded for this clone. This rearrangement joins TRBV19 to TRBJ2-2, with D possibly matching TRBD1 (7 bases). The V end was cut by 1 base, the J end by 5 bases, with 14 bases between. The CDR3 has 16 amino acids. The V gene's germline CDR1 is LNHDA and CDR2 SQIVND (reference sequence). The CDR3: CASSIARQGGTGELFF. Written as DNA, the CDR3 is TGTGCCAGTAGTATAGCGCGACAGGGAGGTACCGGGGAGCTGTTTTTT. Filled out from reference TRBV19 and TRBJ2-2, the complete variable domain reads DGGITQSPKYLFRKEGQNVTLSCEQNLNHDAMYWYRQDPGQGLRLIYYSQIVNDFQKGDIAEGYSVSREKKESFPLTVTSAQKNPTAFYLCASSIARQGGTGELFFGEGSRLTVL.

This chain connects TRBV29-1 to TRBJ2-7; 12 positions agree with TRBD1. In germline, CDR1 is SQVTM, CDR2 ANQGSEA. Trimming took 0 bases from V and 7 from J; bases not matched to a gene: 7. The length of the CDR3 is 15 residues. The CDR3 protein is CSVEDWGQGATEQYF. The DNA of the CDR3 is TGCAGCGTTGAAGATTGGGGACAGGGGGCTACTGAGCAGTACTTC.

J is TRBJ1-4 and V is TRBV25-1, with TRBD1 matching 8 bases. The CDR3 is 15 residues long. V was clipped by 1 base and J by 7 bases; unmatched bases: 5. CDR1 and CDR2 (germline): MGHDK, SYGVNS. In DNA, the CDR3 is TGTGCCAGCAGTGAATCTCGACAGGGGCCTGAAAAACTGTTTTTT. Its protein is CASSESRQGPEKLFF. Full variable domain (missing parts from reference TRBV25-1 and TRBJ1-4): EADIYQTPRYLVIGTGKKITLECSQTMGHDKMYWYQQDPGMELHLIHYSYGVNSTEKGDLSSESTVSRIRTEHFPLTLESARPSHTSQYLCASSESRQGPEKLFFGSGTQLSVL.

This clone was observed a handful of times. The gene calls are TRBV6-5 and TRBJ1-1; TRBD1 aligns across 7 bases. The CDR3 has 15 amino acids. V shed 7 bases and J 1 base; nucleotides not matched to a gene: 9. Germline assignment: CDR1 MNHEY and CDR2 SVGAGI. The CDR3 bases are TGTGCCAGCAATACCGGGACAGAACAGAACACTGAAGCTTTCTTT. As protein: CASNTGTEQNTEAFF.

The V gene is TRBV9, the J gene TRBJ2-1; D is perhaps TRBD2 (6 bases). CDR1 and CDR2 from the germline V gene are SGDLS and YYNGEE. Trimming removed 2 bases from V and 6 bases from J, with 9 bases in between. The CDR3 is 13 residues long. CDR3: CASSVPGGNEQFF. In DNA form, the CDR3 reads TGTGCCAGCAGCGTCCCCGGGGGCAATGAGCAGTTCTTC.

The genes are TRBV5-1 and TRBJ1-1; D gene uncertain. V lost 3 bases, J lost 4 bases, and 13 bases lay in between. CDR3 length equals 14 residues. CDR1 is SGHRS and CDR2 is YFSETQ in the germline V gene. Written as DNA, the CDR3 is TGCGCCAGCAGCTCCTGGGCCGGGAGCACTGAAGCTTTCTTT. It specifies CASSSWAGSTEAFF.

The chain recombines TRBV4-2 with TRBJ2-7, with D maybe TRBD2 (5 bases). The germline V and J ends were trimmed by 0 bases and 2 bases, with 8 bases remaining between them. The CDR3 runs to 14 residues. CDR1 LGHNA and CDR2 YNFKEQ come from the germline V gene. The CDR3: CASSQDPGTYEQYF. For the CDR3, the DNA is TGTGCCAGCAGCCAAGATCCGGGAACCTACGAGCAGTACTTC.

J is TRBJ2-7 and V is TRBV5-6, with TRBD2 matching over 15 bases. V dropped 3 bases and J dropped 5; count of bases not matched to a gene: 6. The CDR3 runs to 16 residues. Germline V lookup: CDR1 SGHDT, CDR2 YYEEEE. The CDR3, as DNA: TGTGCCAGCAGCTGGCCCTGGACTAGCGGGAGGGACGAGCAGTACTTC. Its protein product is CASSWPWTSGRDEQYF.

The V gene is TRBV5-6, the J gene TRBJ2-2; 8 nucleotides line up with TRBD2. The CDR3 is 16 residues long. From germline, CDR1 is SGHDT and CDR2 YYEEEE. Trimming took 3 bases from V and 1 from J; bases not matched to a gene: 5. CDR3 amino acids: CASSYGTSGNTGELFF. The CDR3 DNA follows: TGTGCCAGCAGCTACGGGACTAGTGGGAACACCGGGGAGCTGTTTTTT.

The V call is TRBV6-5, the J call TRBJ2-5; 10 nucleotides match TRBD2. Germline CDR1 is MNHEY and CDR2 is SVGAGI. J was trimmed by 2 bases and V by 6 bases; bases with no gene match: 3. CDR3 length equals 14 residues. For the CDR3, the DNA is TGTGCCAGCAGCTGGGGACTAGCGCAAGAGACCCAGTACTTC. It encodes CASSWGLAQETQYF.

This clone has a single count. The chain combines TRBV5-4 with TRBJ2-7; D is undetermined. CDR3 length: 16 amino acids. Germline CDR1 and CDR2: SGHNT and YYREEE (reference sequence). The V gene lost 5 bases and the J gene lost 0 bases, with 18 bases spanning the gap. The CDR3 sequence: CASSPSLGSDSYEQYF. As DNA, the CDR3 is TGTGCCAGCAGTCCATCCCTGGGGTCTGACTCCTACGAGCAGTACTTC.

This chain links TRBV6-5 with TRBJ1-2, with no clear D. The CDR3 contains 12 residues. V lost 0 bases and J lost 8, with 7 bases in between. Germline V CDR1 and CDR2: MNHEY, SVGAGI. The CDR3 loop reads CASSYSAQGYTF. The CDR3 region has the DNA TGTGCCAGCAGTTACTCGGCCCAGGGCTACACCTTC.

V gene TRBV6-5 combines with J gene TRBJ1-6; D perhaps matches TRBD1 (5 bases). Germline V gives CDR1 MNHEY, CDR2 SVGAGI. The CDR3 consists of 15 residues. The V end lost 2 bases, the J end lost 7 bases, and 12 bases lay between the germline ends. The CDR3 coding sequence is TGTGCCAGCAGTTACGAACCGGGGGGAAATTCACCCCTCCACTTT. Translation gives CASSYEPGGNSPLHF.

This sequence joins TRBV11-1 and TRBJ2-1; 11 positions match TRBD2. The germline gives CDR1 SGHAT, CDR2 FQDESV (reference sequence). This CDR3 comprises 15 residues. V lost 5 bases, J lost 6 bases, and 6 bases stayed unmatched. The CDR3 is CASSLFLAGGNEQFF. The CDR3 coding sequence is TGTGCCAGCAGCCTATTTCTAGCGGGGGGCAATGAGCAGTTCTTC.

V and J are TRBV19 and TRBJ2-3; 7 bases line up with TRBD1. The CDR3 runs 16 residues. V was clipped by 0 bases and J by 2 bases; unmatched bases: 5. The germline V gene has CDR1 LNHDA and CDR2 SQIVND (reference sequence). CDR3 sequence (DNA): TGTGCCAGTAGTATAGATCAAGGGGGCGTCACAGATACGCAGTATTTT. Protein sequence: CASSIDQGGVTDTQYF.

This sequence joins TRBV27 and TRBJ2-2; a weak D match, TRBD2 (6 bases). Trimming cost V 6 bases and J 5 bases, with 7 bases left between them. Germline V CDR1 and CDR2: MNHEY, SMNVEV (reference sequence). The CDR3 contains 12 residues. The CDR3 spells CASRRGTGELFF. The CDR3 DNA reads TGTGCCAGCAGACGGGGGACCGGGGAGCTGTTTTTT.

The chain couples TRBV11-3 to TRBJ1-1; D not resolved. This CDR3 has 14 residues. The germline V gene encodes CDR1 SGHNT and CDR2 YENEEA. V shed 1 base and J shed 4 bases, with 10 bases lying between them. CDR3 sequence (DNA): TGTGCCAGCAGCTTAGGACGGTGGGGCACTGAAGCTTTCTTT. This codes for CASSLGRWGTEAFF.

This chain uses TRBV6-1 with TRBJ1-1, with TRBD1 as a possible D gene (6 bases). The CDR3 runs to 14 residues. CDR1 and CDR2 from the germline V gene are MNHNS and SASEGT. V lost 4 bases and J lost 4, with 13 bases in between. The CDR3 loop reads CASSVGGGVTEAFF. Written as DNA, the CDR3 is TGTGCCAGCAGTGTAGGAGGGGGGGTCACTGAAGCTTTCTTT.

This clone was seen a single time. V and J are TRBV6-5 and TRBJ1-3; D remains ambiguous. The ends were cut back, 2 bases at V and 0 bases at J, with 8 bases in the middle. Per germline, CDR1 MNHEY and CDR2 SVGAGI. This CDR3 contains 15 residues. The CDR3 sequence is CASSYRQFSGNTIYF. The CDR3 nucleotides are TGTGCCAGCAGTTACCGTCAGTTCTCTGGAAACACCATATATTTT.

The rearrangement uses TRBV27 and TRBJ1-1, with D tentatively TRBD1 (5 bases). CDR3 size: 13 residues. Trimming took off 2 bases at V and 6 bases at J, with 10 bases between the two ends. CDR1 and CDR2 from the germline V gene are MNHEY and SMNVEV (reference sequence). For the CDR3, the DNA is TGTGCCAGCAGTTTAGGACATGTAGCTGAAGCTTTCTTT. Its protein is CASSLGHVAEAFF.

Only a few counts were recorded for this clone. The chain has TRBV5-4 and TRBJ1-1; 7 bases map to TRBD1. The V gene end was trimmed by 4 bases and the J gene end by 4 bases; junction bases not matched to a gene: 10. The CDR3 consists of 15 residues. Germline CDR1 and CDR2: SGHNT and YYREEE (reference sequence). The CDR3 protein is CASSVRQGYGTEAFF. CDR3 sequence (DNA): TGTGCCAGCAGCGTACGACAGGGTTACGGCACTGAAGCTTTCTTT.

The chain recombines TRBV9 with TRBJ2-7; 7 bases match TRBD2. The V and J ends lost 4 bases and 9 bases, in that order; junction bases with no gene match: 16. The germline V gene has CDR1 SGDLS and CDR2 YYNGEE. The CDR3 sequence is 15 residues long. The CDR3 is CASSPGGAGPIGQYF. The CDR3, as DNA: TGTGCCAGCAGCCCCGGGGGAGCGGGACCCATCGGGCAGTACTTC.